This T cell receptor (beta chain) was found in a study of blood T cells in healthy people across ages (dated by TCRdb to 2013 to 2016). In the study overall: Template switching captured roughly one uniquely barcoded TCR beta cDNA molecule per two T cells in model experiments. To track age-related changes in TCR beta repertoire diversity, the study relied on deep sequencing normalized with unique cDNA molecular identifiers. The donors were divided into four age groups: young (average about 16 years), middle-aged (about 39), aged (around 67) and long-lived (about 80). The study analyzed two additional independent replicas of 1 million unique cDNA reads from the same blood draw for two donors, one aged 18 to 29 and one aged 80 or older. Summary of the overall study and its limitations: The percentage of naive T cells measured by flow cytometry correlated strongly with observed TCR beta diversity. Because profiling used bulk unsorted PBMCs, naive and antigen-experienced compartments could not be compared conclusively. As age increased, observed TCR beta diversity per million T cells dropped in a roughly linear way, and a significant reduction was already evident by age 40. Total diversity estimates from one million sequenced T cells were considered lower bounds and underestimates. Compared with the aged group, the long-lived group had more naive CD4+ T cells, fewer expanded clones and increased TCR diversity, suggesting age selection. Because the CMV infection status of the donors was unknown, age-related changes in expanded clonotypes may potentially have been confounded.

The donors were 40 or so Caucasian individuals from Russia, aged about 6 to 100 years, who were systemically healthy. About 10 milliliters of peripheral blood were drawn from each donor into EDTA-treated Vacutainer tubes. PBMCs were isolated by Ficoll-Paque density-gradient centrifugation, with at least 6 million obtained per sample. Trizol reagent was used to extract total RNA from the PBMCs, yielding at least 6 micrograms per sample. For every donor, flow cytometry on a PBMC aliquot measured the percentage of naive CD45RAhigh/CD27high T cells. CDR3 length: 11 amino acids, cysteine to phenylalanine. Only the CDR3 part of the read is kept: 33 bases, read in frame from the first base. From the germline V gene, CDR1 is MGHDK and CDR2 is SYGVNS. The junction shows trimming of 7 bases on V and 6 bases on J, plus 6 bases between the germline ends. With regard to this clonotype: Its antigen remains unidentified. The input lacks base qualities; no much larger clone sits a single base away.

Libraries were constructed by 5' RACE. Instrument on record: Illumina HiSeq 2500. A second PCR of about 6 to 11 cycles was performed with a sample-barcoded 5' primer and a J-beta primer mix. Each TCR beta cDNA molecule received a unique molecular identifier from a template-switch 5' adaptor carrying 12 random nucleotides. Each sample yielded at least 2.5 million CDR3-containing paired-end reads. The Mint cDNA synthesis kit, primed by a TRBC-specific oligonucleotide, was used to synthesize first-strand cDNA from all RNA. Following uracil-DNA glycosylase treatment, a first 18-cycle PCR with universal primers M1SS and BC2_uni_R was performed on all cDNA. The authors' pipeline ran thus. For normalization, 1 million high-quality reads were randomly selected from each sample, with every read carrying a distinct molecular identifier. Instead of being binned into consensus sequences, reads that shared molecular identifiers were thrown out. MiTCR, run with a Q25 quality threshold and the strictest error-elimination algorithm, handled CDR3 identification, clonotype clustering and error correction. A nonparametric unseen species model with Euler transformation was used to estimate lower-bound total TCR beta diversity. The public sequencing data were trimmed at Q25 with fastp and processed into clonotypes with MiXCR by TCRdb, which kept only in-frame beta chains. Duplicate CDR3 protein sequences are folded into a single record with the most common DNA and genes. TCRdb assigned the V and J calls; the authors' analysis was not used. This sample comprises some 760,000 distinct CDR3 sequences, 25% of them detected only once. The ten largest clones capture around 9.2% of the sample.

This sample also belongs to another study, concerning T cells of mothers and their children. The second study reports: Donors were nine systemically healthy Caucasian individuals: three mothers and their six children. cDNA synthesis consumed the entire amount of extracted RNA, loaded at around 1.5 ug RNA in each 15 ul reaction. Sample barcodes and 2-4 random nucleotides were added via the M1S primer in the second PCR. Over 8 million TCR beta CDR3 reads were obtained for each mother, and about 3 million reads were obtained for each child. TCR recombination output is similarly shaped by thymic selection in related and unrelated pairs, with a minor effect exerted by inherited differences. Normalized repertoire overlap was always found to be slightly, but never significantly, higher in related mother-child pairs than in unrelated mother-child pairs. Persistent microchimeric T cell clones were not detected, at a sensitivity of approximately 98 clones per million clonotypes. In the study, deep NGS was used to compare the TCR beta repertoires of mothers and children, and features distinguishing related mother-child pairs from unrelated individuals were sought. Mothers averaged about 37 +/- 4 years of age and children averaged around 10 +/- 4 years. After adapters were ligated using NEBNext reagents, the libraries underwent 100+100 nt paired-end sequencing on an Illumina HiSeq 2000. To prevent cross-contamination, the mother and child libraries were prepared a month apart and were sequenced in separate runs. Each donor had between 500,000 and 2,000,000 distinct TCR beta clonotypes identified. Naive TCR beta clonotypes were estimated from low-frequency clonotypes matched to each donor's FACS-determined naive share, without sorting.

The sequence links TRBV25-1 to TRBJ2-2, with the D segment identity uncertain. The specimen sequenced was blood. This TCR derives from a boy between 10 and 17 years old in good health. The bases are TGTGCCAGCACTGTGGCCGGGGAGCTGTTTTTT. Its protein product is CASTVAGELFF.